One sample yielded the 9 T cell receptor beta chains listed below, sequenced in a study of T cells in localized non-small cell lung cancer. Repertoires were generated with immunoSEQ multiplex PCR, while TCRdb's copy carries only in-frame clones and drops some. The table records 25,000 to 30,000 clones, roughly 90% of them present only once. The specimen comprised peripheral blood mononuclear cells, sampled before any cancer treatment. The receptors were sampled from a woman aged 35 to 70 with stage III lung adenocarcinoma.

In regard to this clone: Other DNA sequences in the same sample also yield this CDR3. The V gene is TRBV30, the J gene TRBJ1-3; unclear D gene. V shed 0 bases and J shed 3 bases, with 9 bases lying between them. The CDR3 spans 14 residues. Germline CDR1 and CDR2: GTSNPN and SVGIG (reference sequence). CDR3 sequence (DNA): TGTGCCTGGAGTGTCTCGGGTGATGGAAACACCATATATTTT. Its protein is CAWSVSGDGNTIYF.

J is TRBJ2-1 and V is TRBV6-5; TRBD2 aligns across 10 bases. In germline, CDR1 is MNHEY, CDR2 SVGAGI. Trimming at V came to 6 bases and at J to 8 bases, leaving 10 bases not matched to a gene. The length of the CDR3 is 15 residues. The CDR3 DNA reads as TGTGCCAGCAGACCCCTAGCGGGAGTCCCCCATGAGCAGTTCTTC. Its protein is CASRPLAGVPHEQFF.

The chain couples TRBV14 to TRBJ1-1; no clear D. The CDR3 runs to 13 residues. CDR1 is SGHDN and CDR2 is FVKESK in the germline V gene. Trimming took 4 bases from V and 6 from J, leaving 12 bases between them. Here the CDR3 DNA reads TGTGCCAGCAGCCTTAACTCCGGTTCTGAAGCTTTCTTT. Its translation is CASSLNSGSEAFF.

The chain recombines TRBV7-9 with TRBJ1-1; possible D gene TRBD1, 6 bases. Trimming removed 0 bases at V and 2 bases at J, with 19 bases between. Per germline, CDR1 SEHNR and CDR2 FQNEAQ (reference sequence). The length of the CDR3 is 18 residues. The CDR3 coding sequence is TGTGCCAGCAGCTTAGCTCGGGCAGGGGCACCCATAAACACTGAAGCTTTCTTT. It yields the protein CASSLARAGAPINTEAFF. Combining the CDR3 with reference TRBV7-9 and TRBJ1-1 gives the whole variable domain DTGVSQNPRHKITKRGQNVTFRCDPISEHNRLYWYRQTLGQGPEFLTYFQNEAQLEKSRLLSDRFSAERPKGSFSTLEIQRTEQGDSAMYLCASSLARAGAPINTEAFFGQGTRLTVV.

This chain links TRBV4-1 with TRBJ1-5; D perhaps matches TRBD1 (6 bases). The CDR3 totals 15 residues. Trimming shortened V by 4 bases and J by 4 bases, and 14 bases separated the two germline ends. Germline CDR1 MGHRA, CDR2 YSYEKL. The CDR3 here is CASSLGPGVNQPQHF. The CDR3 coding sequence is TGCGCCAGCAGCCTAGGGCCAGGGGTTAATCAGCCCCAGCATTTT.

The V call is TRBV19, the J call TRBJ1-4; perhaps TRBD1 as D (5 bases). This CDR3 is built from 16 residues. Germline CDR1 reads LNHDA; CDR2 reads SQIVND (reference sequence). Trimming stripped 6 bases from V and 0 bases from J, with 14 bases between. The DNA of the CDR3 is TGTGCCAGTAGCCGACAGTCATCTGCAACTAATGAAAAACTGTTTTTT. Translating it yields CASSRQSSATNEKLFF.

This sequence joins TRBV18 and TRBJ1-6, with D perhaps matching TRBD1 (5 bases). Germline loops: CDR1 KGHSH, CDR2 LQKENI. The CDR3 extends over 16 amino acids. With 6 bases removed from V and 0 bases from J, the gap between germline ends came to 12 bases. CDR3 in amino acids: CASSRDWSSYNSPLHF. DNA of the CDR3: TGTGCCAGCTCCCGGGACTGGAGCTCCTATAATTCACCCCTCCACTTT.

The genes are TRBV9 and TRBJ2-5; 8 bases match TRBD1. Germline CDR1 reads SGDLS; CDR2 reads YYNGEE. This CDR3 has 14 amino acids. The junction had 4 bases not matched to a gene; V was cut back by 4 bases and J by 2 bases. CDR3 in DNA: TGTGCCAGCAGCTCAAGGACAGGGCAAGAGACCCAGTACTTC. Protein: CASSSRTGQETQYF. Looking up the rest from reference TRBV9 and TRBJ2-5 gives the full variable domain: DSGVTQTPKHLITATGQRVTLRCSPRSGDLSVYWYQQSLDQGLQFLIQYYNGEERAKGNILERFSAQQFPDLHSELNLSSLELGDSALYFCASSSRTGQETQYFGPGTRLLVL.

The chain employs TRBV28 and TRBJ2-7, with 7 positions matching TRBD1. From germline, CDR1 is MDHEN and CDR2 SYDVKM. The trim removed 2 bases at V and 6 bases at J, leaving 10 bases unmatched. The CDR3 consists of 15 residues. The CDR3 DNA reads TGTGCCAGCAGTTTAAACCTAGGGGGCCAGGGCGAGCAGTACTTC. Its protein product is CASSLNLGGQGEQYF. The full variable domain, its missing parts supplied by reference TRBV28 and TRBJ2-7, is DVKVTQSSRYLVKRTGEKVFLECVQDMDHENMFWYRQDPGLGLRLIYFSYDVKMKEKGDIPEGYSVSREKKERFSLILESASTNQTSMYLCASSLNLGGQGEQYFGPGTRLTVT.